This TCR beta chain was sequenced in a study of shared clonotypes between healthy human individuals. This clone was seen once. Germline V gene lookup returns CDR1 LGHNT and CDR2 FRNRAP. The CDR3 runs to 14 residues. V lost 2 bases, J lost 10 bases, and 17 bases lay in between. In the original processing: Filtering of immunoSEQ junctional sequences could not match full-length read filtering. The repertoire was sequenced with immunoSEQ multiplex PCR; TCRdb's copy has only in-frame clones and lacks some. V, J and clone size reflect that table, while D and trimming were determined from the DNA. The data contain some 580,000 clones, more than 95% of them seen just once; the ten biggest clones take up approximately 0.057%.

The source of this sequence is a woman in her twenties or thirties in good health. The genes are TRBV12-5 and TRBJ1-1; D not certain. The specimen sequenced was naive CD4+ T cells sorted from blood. Subset indicated: CD45RA+ positively selected. The CDR3 DNA is TGTGCTAGTGGTTTGACTGCAGATATGGCAGGAGCTTTCTTT. Protein sequence: CASGLTADMAGAFF.